The sequence of this TCR beta chain was determined in a study of regulatory T cells in long-lasting Graves disease. The V gene end was trimmed by 5 bases and the J gene end by 1 base; junction bases not matched to a gene: 5. Germline CDR1 is SGHRS and CDR2 is YFSETQ. This CDR3 is built from 15 residues. CDR3-region Arm-PCR and iRepertoire HTBI primers produced the TCR beta libraries. TCRdb analysed the multiplex PCR reads with MiXCR anew, one entry per CDR3 protein. Of about 430,000 distinct CDR3 sequences listed, about 15% were seen once; the top ten hold 7.8%. Regarding time point: newly diagnosed GD, antithyroid drugs for less than 3 months. PBMC-derived RNA was used for the TCR library. This clonotype was recorded many times. The same sample was also used in a study of T cells in Graves' hyperthyroidism and ophthalmopathy. According to that study: Calling Graves' hyperthyroidism stable meant ophthalmopathy did not progress within 18 months. The primer set for the first-round RT-PCR of the TCR CDR3 was HTBI.

This clonotype was obtained from a woman in her forties with Graves disease. The sample in question was peripheral blood mononuclear cells (PBMCs), obtained at new diagnosis, from a patient treated with antithyroid drugs. The rearrangement joins TRBV5-1 to TRBJ2-7, with 11 bases matching TRBD2. The CDR3 sequence is CASRPGLAASYEQYF. The DNA for the CDR3 is TGCGCCAGCAGGCCGGGACTAGCGGCATCCTACGAGCAGTACTTC.